Listed here are 26 T cell receptor beta chains from one sample, sequenced in a study of long-term antiretroviral therapy in people with HIV. This was the immunoSEQ v3.0 assay at survey level. Data came from immunoSEQ multiplex PCR; TCRdb stores just in-frame clones and leaves some out. The sample lists about 25,000 clones, just over 85% occurring once. Sequenced material: unsorted PBMCs, taken 1.2 years after starting antiretroviral therapy. The receptors were sampled from a middle-aged man with HIV.

The V call is TRBV5-6, the J call TRBJ2-5; possibly TRBD1 for D (6 bases). Germline CDR1 is SGHDT and CDR2 is YYEEEE. V dropped 4 bases and J dropped 5 bases, with 30 bases sitting between them. CDR3 length: 19 amino acids. The DNA for the CDR3 is TGTGCCAGCAGCCCCTCCCGGACAGTGGCGCTCGGGATGAGGGAGACCCAGTACTTC. Amino acid sequence: CASSPSRTVALGMRETQYF. The variable domain in full, completed from reference TRBV5-6 and TRBJ2-5, reads DAGVTQSPTHLIKTRGQQVTLRCSPKSGHDTVSWYQQALGQGPQFIFQYYEEEERQRGNFPDRFSGHQFPNYSSELNVNALLLGDSALYLCASSPSRTVALGMRETQYFGPGTRLLVL.

This rearrangement joins TRBV18 to TRBJ1-5, with D perhaps matching TRBD1 (6 bases). V gave up 3 bases and J gave up 9 bases, with 21 bases separating them. Germline V CDR1 and CDR2: KGHSH, LQKENI. This CDR3 is 16 amino acids long. In nucleotides, the CDR3 is TGTGCCAGCTCACCCCAAACCGGACAGACCCCAGGGCCCCAGCATTTT. Its protein is CASSPQTGQTPGPQHF.

The chain couples TRBV5-1 to TRBJ2-5; TRBD1 agrees at 7 bases. Germline assignment: CDR1 SGHRS and CDR2 YFSETQ. The CDR3 has 15 residues. V shed 4 bases and J 10 bases; nucleotides not matched to a gene: 16. The CDR3 DNA reads TGCGCCAGCAGCCATGGGGACAGCTTCTCCCTTTTCCAGTACTTC. Protein: CASSHGDSFSLFQYF.

This chain connects TRBV5-1 to TRBJ1-5, with D unresolved. CDR3 length: 15 residues. CDR1 SGHRS and CDR2 YFSETQ come from the germline V gene. Trimming shortened V by 4 bases and J by 0 bases, and 11 bases separated the two germline ends. The CDR3: CASSLDGDSNQPQHF. The CDR3, as DNA: TGCGCCAGCAGCCTGGACGGTGATAGCAATCAGCCCCAGCATTTT.

This clone was seen once. The CDR3 sequence: CASREGQGAEKLFF. CDR3 sequence (DNA): TGCGCCAGCAGGGAAGGACAGGGGGCAGAAAAACTGTTTTTT. The chain uses TRBV5-1 and TRBJ1-4; TRBD1 matches 11 bases. Germline-derived CDR1 and CDR2 are SGHRS and YFSETQ. Germline trimming cut 5 bases from V and 8 bases from J; bases unmatched to any gene: 5. The CDR3 spans 14 residues.

The gene calls are TRBV25-1 and TRBJ1-1; possibly TRBD1 for D (5 bases). With 4 bases removed from V and 4 bases from J, the gap between germline ends came to 13 bases. Germline CDR1 MGHDK, CDR2 SYGVNS. There are 14 residues in the CDR3. The DNA for the CDR3 is TGTGCCAGCAGTGTCTTTGGGGGGAGCACTGAAGCTTTCTTT. This sequence encodes CASSVFGGSTEAFF.

The chain uses TRBV7-9 and TRBJ1-1, with D uncertain. This CDR3 has 13 residues. V was clipped by 7 bases and J by 5 bases, with 14 bases between them. CDR1 SEHNR and CDR2 FQNEAQ come from the germline V gene (reference sequence). The DNA of the CDR3 is TGTGCCAGCATCCTAGACGGCGGAACTGAAGCTTTCTTT. This sequence encodes CASILDGGTEAFF.

This clone has only one observation. This chain connects TRBV28 to TRBJ2-7; D may be TRBD1 (6 bases). V shed 8 bases and J shed 0 bases, with 17 bases lying between them. CDR1 is MDHEN and CDR2 is SYDVKM in the germline V gene. This CDR3 contains 15 residues. The CDR3 spells CASEEQGTFSYEQYF. The CDR3 nucleotides are TGTGCCAGCGAAGAACAGGGTACCTTCTCCTACGAGCAGTACTTC.

The table lists this clone with a count of one. V gene TRBV18 combines with J gene TRBJ1-1; 8 nucleotides agree with TRBD1. The CDR3 extends over 15 amino acids. Trimming at V came to 3 bases and at J to 1 base, leaving 4 bases not matched to a gene. CDR1 KGHSH and CDR2 LQKENI come from the germline V gene. The CDR3 bases are TGTGCCAGCTCACCCACGGACAGGGCGAACACTGAAGCTTTCTTT. It specifies CASSPTDRANTEAFF.

The gene calls are TRBV7-9 and TRBJ1-1, with 10 bases identical to TRBD1. CDR1 is SEHNR and CDR2 is FQNEAQ in the germline V gene (reference sequence). The CDR3 has 17 residues. V lost 5 bases, J lost 2 bases, and 11 bases stayed unmatched. CDR3 nucleotide sequence: TGTGCCAGCAGCGCCAGGGGGACAGGGGTAGGTAACACTGAAGCTTTCTTT. Protein product: CASSARGTGVGNTEAFF.

V usage is TRBV5-1 and J usage is TRBJ2-2; the D gene is possibly TRBD1 (5 bases). Germline V gives CDR1 SGHRS, CDR2 YFSETQ. Trimming took 4 bases from V and 1 from J, leaving 11 bases between them. The CDR3 has 15 residues. The CDR3 bases are TGCGCCAGCAGCCCAGGGTCGGGGAACACCGGGGAGCTGTTTTTT. It is translated as CASSPGSGNTGELFF.

The chain employs TRBV7-2 and TRBJ1-4, with D possibly TRBD1 on 5 matching bases. Trimming left V 2 bases short and J 0 bases short, with 13 bases between. Per germline, CDR1 SGHTA and CDR2 FQGNSA. This CDR3 is 17 amino acids long. Written as DNA, the CDR3 is TGTGCCAGCAGCTTAAGGGGAAGGCCTGCAACTAATGAAAAACTGTTTTTT. Residues: CASSLRGRPATNEKLFF.

The chain employs TRBV5-6 and TRBJ1-1, with 9 bases aligning to TRBD1. Germline lookup yields CDR1 SGHDT and CDR2 YYEEEE. Unmatched junction bases numbered 13, after V lost 3 bases and J lost 10 bases. This CDR3 has 15 amino acids. The CDR3 spells CASSSQTRDRVRAFF. The CDR3 DNA follows: TGTGCCAGCAGCTCACAAACCCGGGACAGGGTGCGAGCTTTCTTT.

The chain has TRBV20-1 and TRBJ2-1; TRBD1 aligns across 8 bases. The CDR3 is made up of 11 amino acids. J was trimmed by 9 bases and V by 4 bases; bases with no gene match: 2. Germline V lookup: CDR1 DFQATT, CDR2 SNEGSKA (reference sequence). CDR3: CSATGGGEQFF. The CDR3, as DNA: TGCAGTGCTACAGGGGGCGGTGAGCAGTTCTTC.

This chain uses TRBV7-6 with TRBJ2-5; 7 bases match TRBD1. The CDR3 totals 15 residues. Trimming at V came to 1 base and at J to 5 bases, leaving 7 bases not matched to a gene. The V gene's germline CDR1 is SGHVS and CDR2 FNYEAQ. CDR3 protein: CASSLVPGQSETQYF. Here the CDR3 DNA reads TGTGCCAGCAGCTTAGTCCCGGGACAGTCGGAGACCCAGTACTTC.

The chain uses TRBV2 and TRBJ1-1, with 7 bases fitting TRBD1. This CDR3 spans 16 amino acids. V was pared by 1 base and J by 3 bases, with 8 bases of the junction left unmatched. Looked up from germline, CDR1 is SNHLY and CDR2 is FYNNEI. CDR3 in DNA: TGTGCCAGCAGTGAAGTCCGCAGGGGGACACACACTGAAGCTTTCTTT. The encoded protein is CASSEVRRGTHTEAFF.

This clone is classed as medium-sized. The chain is built from TRBV11-2 and TRBJ2-7; TRBD1 matches 11 bases. V lost 6 bases, J lost 3 bases, and 4 bases stayed unmatched. The CDR3 is 14 amino acids. The germline V gene encodes CDR1 SGHAT and CDR2 FQNNGV. CDR3 protein: CASRGQGGNYEQYF. In nucleotides, the CDR3 is TGTGCCAGCAGGGGACAGGGGGGGAACTACGAGCAGTACTTC.

The chain links TRBV19 to TRBJ1-6; 7 bases match TRBD1. CDR1 and CDR2 from the germline V gene are LNHDA and SQIVND (reference sequence). This CDR3 spans 13 amino acids. The J segment lost 8 bases and the V segment lost 8 bases, leaving 6 bases of the junction unmatched. The CDR3 region has the DNA TGTGCCAGTTCCCGGGACAGATATTCACCCCTCCACTTT. This encodes CASSRDRYSPLHF.

The chain has TRBV7-2 and TRBJ2-5; 7 bases match TRBD2. The CDR3 has 14 amino acids. Trimming cost V 2 bases and J 5 bases; bases outside gene matches: 5. CDR1 SGHTA and CDR2 FQGNSA come from the germline V gene. The CDR3 protein is CASSLTSVWETQYF. The DNA for the CDR3 is TGTGCCAGCAGCTTAACTAGCGTCTGGGAGACCCAGTACTTC.

The gene calls are TRBV9 and TRBJ2-1; D gene uncertain. The ends were cut back, 4 bases at V and 6 bases at J, with 14 bases in the middle. The germline gives CDR1 SGDLS, CDR2 YYNGEE. The CDR3 loop spans 14 amino acids. This chain's CDR3 is CASSPLEPANEQFF. The DNA for the CDR3 is TGTGCCAGCAGCCCGCTCGAGCCTGCCAATGAGCAGTTCTTC. Together with reference TRBV9 and TRBJ2-1, the CDR3 gives the full variable domain: DSGVTQTPKHLITATGQRVTLRCSPRSGDLSVYWYQQSLDQGLQFLIQYYNGEERAKGNILERFSAQQFPDLHSELNLSSLELGDSALYFCASSPLEPANEQFFGPGTRLTVL.

The V gene is TRBV6-5, the J gene TRBJ1-4; the D is unclear. Looked up from germline, CDR1 is MNHEY and CDR2 is SVGAGI. The CDR3 totals 15 residues. The V end lost 0 bases, the J end lost 5 bases, and 10 bases lay between the germline ends. CDR3 loop: CASSYSGVLNEKLFF. CDR3 DNA sequence: TGTGCCAGCAGTTACTCGGGCGTACTGAATGAAAAACTGTTTTTT.

This chain uses TRBV6-1 with TRBJ2-6; D is uncertain. Germline lookup yields CDR1 MNHNS and CDR2 SASEGT. The V end was cut by 8 bases, the J end by 0 bases, with 11 bases between. The CDR3 is made up of 15 amino acids. The CDR3: CASRLGGSGANVLTF. The DNA for the CDR3 is TGTGCCAGCCGTCTGGGCGGCTCTGGGGCCAACGTCCTGACTTTC.

This sequence joins TRBV7-2 and TRBJ1-2; unclear D gene. Looked up from germline, CDR1 is SGHTA and CDR2 is FQGNSA. V was trimmed by 4 bases and J by 6 bases, leaving 21 bases between them. CDR3 length: 16 residues. In nucleotides, the CDR3 is TGTGCCAGCAGCTCCAGCCCCGCGGGCGGGAACCATGGCTACACCTTC. It is translated as CASSSSPAGGNHGYTF.

J is TRBJ2-1 and V is TRBV30, with 14 bases fitting TRBD2. Germline V lookup: CDR1 GTSNPN, CDR2 SVGIG (reference sequence). This CDR3 has 15 amino acids. The ends lost 0 bases at V and 6 bases at J; junction bases unmatched: 1. CDR3: CAWSVGTSGGNEQFF. CDR3 nucleotides: TGTGCCTGGAGTGTCGGGACTAGCGGGGGCAATGAGCAGTTCTTC.

V usage is TRBV7-3 and J usage is TRBJ2-3, with 9 bases fitting TRBD2. V trimming: 4 bases; J trimming: 14 bases; junction bases outside the gene matches: 4. CDR1 and CDR2 from the germline V gene are SGHTA and FQGTGA. This CDR3 has 11 residues. Here the CDR3 reads CASSSGTSLYF. DNA for the CDR3: TGTGCCAGCAGCTCCGGGACTAGCCTGTATTTT.

As DNA, the CDR3 is TGTGCCAGCTCCGGTAGAACAGACACTGAAGCTTTCTTT. It specifies CASSGRTDTEAFF. The chain has TRBV18 and TRBJ1-1; D remains ambiguous. Germline values: CDR1 KGHSH, CDR2 LQKENI. V was pared by 6 bases and J by 3 bases, with 11 bases between. The CDR3 consists of 13 residues.